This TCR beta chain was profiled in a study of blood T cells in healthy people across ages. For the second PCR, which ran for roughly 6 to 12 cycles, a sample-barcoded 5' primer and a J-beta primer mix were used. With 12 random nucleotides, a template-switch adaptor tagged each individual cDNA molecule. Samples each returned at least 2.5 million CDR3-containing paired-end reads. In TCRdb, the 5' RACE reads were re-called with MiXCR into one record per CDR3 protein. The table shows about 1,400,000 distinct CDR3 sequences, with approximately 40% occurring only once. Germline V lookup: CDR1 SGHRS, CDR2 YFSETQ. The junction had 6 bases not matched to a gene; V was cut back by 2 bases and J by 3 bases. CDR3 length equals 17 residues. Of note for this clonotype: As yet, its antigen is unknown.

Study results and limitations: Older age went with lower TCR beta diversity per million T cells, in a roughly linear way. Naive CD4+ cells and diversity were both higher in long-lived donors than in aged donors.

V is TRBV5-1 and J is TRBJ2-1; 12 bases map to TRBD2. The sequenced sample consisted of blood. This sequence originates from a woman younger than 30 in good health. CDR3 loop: CASSLGLAGTLYNEQFF. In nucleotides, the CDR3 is TGCGCCAGCAGCTTAGGACTAGCGGGAACCCTCTACAATGAGCAGTTCTTC.